Given below is one TCR beta chain in context. Its antigen is unknown. It has no much larger one-base neighbor in the sample; base qualities were not kept. What this sample's time point label stands for: cycle 2 day 1 (C2D1) of nivolumab. Every trial patient had relapsed following autologous stem cell transplantation, and prior brentuximab vedotin exposure was what differed among cohorts A, B and C. The trial cohort comprised some 60 patients with relapsed/refractory classical Hodgkin lymphoma whose best overall responses were complete response, partial response or progressive disease. In the multi-cohort phase II CheckMate 205 trial, trial patients received single-agent nivolumab. An independent review committee assessed best overall response by applying the 2007 International Working Group response criteria. Trial PBMCs were obtained immediately prior to nivolumab initiation (C1D1) and on therapy at cycle 2 day 1 and cycle 4 day 1. Peripheral blood was collected in 8 mL Vacutainer Cell Preparation Tubes, from which PBMCs were isolated by centrifugation and then cryopreserved.

This sample stems from a study of PD-1 blockade in classical Hodgkin lymphoma (dated by TCRdb to 2019 to 2021). Regarding the research as a whole: Nivolumab dosing was 3 mg/kg intravenously every 2 weeks, continuing until either disease progression or unacceptable toxicity. The study used CyTOF and TCR beta sequencing to define a peripheral blood immune signature of response to PD-1 blockade in classical Hodgkin lymphoma. Results the study describes overall, beyond this receptor: Lower diversity was seen in patients whose nivolumab began less than 1 year after ASCT, and these patients were left out of later analyses so that immune reconstitution would not confound the results. CD4+ but not CD8+ TCR diversity rose significantly by C4D1 (p=0.0027 vs p=0.16), most apparent in complete responders (p=0.02). Only a single clinical trial cohort was studied, and what caused the repertoire differences, possibly disease activity or prior therapy, remained undefined. Baseline TCR diversity was reported to be lower in newly diagnosed patients than in healthy donors, and even lower in relapsed/refractory patients. Trial patients achieving complete response had baseline diversity similar to newly diagnosed patients, whereas partial responders and progressors had significantly lower diversity.

The Qiagen DNeasy kit was used to extract genomic DNA both from unsorted PBMCs and from the negatively selected CD4+ and CD8+ fractions. TCR beta CDR3 regions were subjected to amplification by immunoSEQ multiplex PCR with primers that anneal to V and J segments. A synthetic immune receptor repertoire was used to minimize amplification bias, and any residual bias was removed computationally once sequencing was done. In the source study's methods: Repertoire diversity was quantified as the Shannon entropy index using custom Python scripts. Unsorted, CD4+ and CD8+ repertoires were examined separately, except in combined analyses, for which CD4+ and CD8+ sequences were merged in silico. Clonal expansion was defined as a frequency increase of at least 2-fold after treatment compared with C1D1, and clones undetected at baseline were assigned a pseudocount of 0.5. Singleton clones were defined as clones with 0 or 1 copy at C1D1, and non-singleton clones were defined as clones with 2 or more copies. Clones expanded in unsorted samples were assigned a CD4+, CD8+ or unknown annotation through matching of protein sequences in sorted samples from the same patient. Wilcoxon tests on paired samples were used to test diversity changes from C1D1 to C4D1. The immuneACCESS repertoire file appears here via TCRdb, limited to in-frame rearrangements. These files lack a portion of the clones; in checked studies, under half of the deficit traces to unresolved V genes, and the cause of the others is not known. The D gene and trimming were derived from the DNA, and the V and J assignments and clone size from that table. For this sample there are more than 90,000 clones; about 89% appear just once. Of the sample, 5% to 7.5% is held by the ten largest clones.

Trimming removed 0 bases from V and 5 bases from J, leaving 14 bases between the germline ends. The CDR3 runs 15 amino acids, cysteine and phenylalanine included. Only the CDR3 DNA stays, 45 bases, in frame from base 1. CDR1 and CDR2 (MNHEY, SVGAGI) derive from the germline V gene. The TCR sequence derives from a human donor with classical Hodgkin lymphoma. The starting material was peripheral blood mononuclear cells (PBMCs), obtained before the second cycle of nivolumab. Recombination connected TRBV6-5 to TRBJ2-7; TRBD1 might be the D gene, on 6 matching bases. The CDR3 region has the sequence CASSYSTGQLNEQYF. The DNA is as follows: TGTGCCAGCAGTTACTCGACAGGACAGTTAAACGAGCAGTACTTC.